Shown below are 2 T cell receptor beta chains from a single sample sequenced in a study of blood T cell repertoires in COVID-19. This table comes from immunoSEQ multiplex PCR, and its TCRdb copy is limited to in-frame clones, with some not included. The sample holds approximately 260,000 clones; 88% are singletons and the top ten take around 2.2%. Source material: peripheral blood. The source is a woman between 35 and 50 years old who had recovered from COVID-19.

The gene calls are TRBV19 and TRBJ2-3, with D possibly matching TRBD1 (6 bases). CDR3 length: 15 residues. Germline V CDR1 and CDR2: LNHDA, SQIVND (reference sequence). V was cut by 7 bases and J by 1 base, with 15 bases left in between. The CDR3 spells CASTRGGPRTDTQYF. DNA for the CDR3: TGTGCCAGTACCAGGGGTGGACCCCGCACAGATACGCAGTATTTT.

The rearrangement uses TRBV28 and TRBJ2-3, with 11 bases lining up with TRBD2. Germline values: CDR1 MDHEN, CDR2 SYDVKM. CDR3 length equals 16 residues. V lost 5 bases, J lost 2 bases, and 6 bases stayed unmatched. CDR3 DNA: TGTGCCAGCAGTATACTAGCGGGGGCTACCACAGATACGCAGTATTTT. This encodes CASSILAGATTDTQYF.